By sample share, the clone carrying this T cell receptor (beta chain) is medium-sized. The assay was immunoSEQ multiplex PCR, and TCRdb's table has in-frame clones only and misses some. The repertoire includes 20,000 to 25,000 clones, 44% of them detected once, and around 1.4% sits in the top ten. The data were taken from a study of graft-versus-host responses after intestinal transplantation. Study overall: Transplants given to recipients were multivisceral, liver-intestinal, or isolated intestinal. Study results and limitations: Allografts of one patient group, those with graft-donor T cell macrochimerism, had high graft-versus-host to host-versus-graft clonal ratios. Some GvH clones appeared in ileal mucosa or blood before recipient bone marrow.

Responder cells labeled with CFSE (around 200,000) were co-plated with irradiated stimulator cells labeled with violet dye (around 200,000). Responder CD3+CD4+ and CD3+CD8+ cells that were proliferating and CFSE-low were sorted after the reaction. CDR1 MDHEN and CDR2 SYDVKM come from the germline V gene. The junction had 4 bases not matched to a gene; V was cut back by 3 bases and J by 3 bases. The CDR3 contains 14 residues. The chain uses TRBV28 and TRBJ2-7; 8 bases line up with TRBD2. Sample: alloreactive CD8+ T cells from a mixed lymphocyte reaction culture, taken before transplantation. Subset of the sample: CFSE-low proliferating T cells sorted from roughly six-day pre-transplant mixed lymphocyte reaction (GvH or HvG direction). This TCR came from a human patient who was an organ donor for intestinal transplantation. CDR3 nucleotide sequence: TGTGCCAGCAGTTTGGCCGGGACTAGCTACGAGCAGTACTTC. It yields the protein CASSLAGTSYEQYF.